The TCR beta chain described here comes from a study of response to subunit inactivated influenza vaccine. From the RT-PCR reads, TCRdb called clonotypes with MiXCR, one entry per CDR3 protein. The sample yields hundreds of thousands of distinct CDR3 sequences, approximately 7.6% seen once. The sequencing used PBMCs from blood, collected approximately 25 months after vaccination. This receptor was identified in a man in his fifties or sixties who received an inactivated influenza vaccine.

CDR3 loop: CASSERRGSGRWTGELFF. The CDR3 region has the DNA TGTGCCAGCAGTGAACGCCGTGGTAGCGGGAGGTGGACCGGGGAGCTGTTTTTT. This sequence joins TRBV25-1 and TRBJ2-2, with 10 bases that match TRBD2. The junction had 11 bases not matched to a gene; V was cut back by 2 bases and J by 5 bases. Germline V CDR1 and CDR2: MGHDK, SYGVNS. The length of the CDR3 is 18 residues.